This TCR beta chain was documented in a study of T cells after somatic rescue of genetic block. Data came from immunoSEQ multiplex PCR; TCRdb stores just in-frame clones and leaves some out. The data show about 52,000 clones, roughly 96% seen once. Unmatched junction bases numbered 9, after V lost 5 bases and J lost 0 bases. The CDR3 consists of 16 residues. In germline, CDR1 is KGHSH, CDR2 LQKENI. V is TRBV18 and J is TRBJ1-2; 7 bases are shared with TRBD1. The source is a child under two years old. The sample was peripheral blood mononuclear cells (PBMCs). In DNA form, the CDR3 reads TGTGCCAGCTCAAGCCGCGACAGGGCCCCTAACTATGGCTACACCTTC. Translated: CASSSRDRAPNYGYTF. The full variable domain, its missing parts supplied by reference TRBV18 and TRBJ1-2, is NAGVMQNPRHLVRRRGQEARLRCSPMKGHSHVYWYRQLPEEGLKFMVYLQKENIIDESGMPKERFSAEFPKEGPSILRIQQVVRGDSAAYFCASSSRDRAPNYGYTFGSGTRLTVV.